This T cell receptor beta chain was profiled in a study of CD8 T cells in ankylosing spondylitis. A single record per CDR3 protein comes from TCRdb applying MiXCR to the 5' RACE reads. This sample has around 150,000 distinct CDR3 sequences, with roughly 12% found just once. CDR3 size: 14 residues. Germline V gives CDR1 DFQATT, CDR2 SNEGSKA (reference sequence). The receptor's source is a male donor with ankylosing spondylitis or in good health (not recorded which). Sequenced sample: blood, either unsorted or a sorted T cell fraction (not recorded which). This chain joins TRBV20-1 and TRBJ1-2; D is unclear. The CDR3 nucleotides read TGCACCACGGCCGGGGTTCCAGGCGACTATGGCTACACCTTC. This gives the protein CTTAGVPGDYGYTF.